One sample yielded the 5 T cell receptor beta chains listed below, sequenced in a study of regulatory T cells in long-lasting Graves disease (TCRdb year 2021). Library prep was done by multiplex PCR. Instrument on record: Illumina HiSeq 4000. CDR3 regions were amplified by Arm-PCR with iRepertoire HTBI primers to construct TCR beta libraries. TCRdb applied fastp at Q25 and MiXCR to the public reads, then kept only in-frame beta chains. Every CDR3 protein is listed once, alongside the most common genes and DNA of its rows. The sample table holds some 250,000 distinct CDR3 sequences, of which about 17% were seen once. In total, the top ten clones hold approximately 20% of the sample. The time point label, read with the paper, signifies: newly diagnosed GD, antithyroid drugs for less than 3 months. RNA was extracted from PBMCs in TRIzol for both TCR sequencing and RNA sequencing. Sequenced material: peripheral blood mononuclear cells (PBMCs), taken at new diagnosis, from a patient treated with antithyroid drugs. The receptor set was obtained from a female donor with Graves disease.

This clonotype was detected ten times or more. The chain combines TRBV19 with TRBJ1-2; possible D gene TRBD1, 6 bases. The CDR3 contains 14 residues. Trimming took 2 bases from V and 2 from J, leaving 9 bases between them. Germline CDR1 reads LNHDA; CDR2 reads SQIVND (reference sequence). CDR3 nucleotides: TGTGCCAGTAGTATATCAGGGGCGAACTATGGCTACACCTTC. Amino acids: CASSISGANYGYTF.

This clonotype was seen ten or more times. The J gene is TRBJ2-7, the V gene TRBV4-1; weak D call: TRBD1 (6 bases). V dropped 2 bases and J dropped 2 bases, with 19 bases sitting between them. This CDR3 comprises 17 residues. CDR1 is MGHRA, CDR2 YSYEKL, per germline. Written as DNA, the CDR3 is TGCGCCAGCAGCCAAAGGTCTTCGGGACACCTCGCCTACGAGCAGTACTTC. Its protein is CASSQRSSGHLAYEQYF.

The rearrangement links TRBV11-2 to TRBJ2-6; D gene ambiguous. Trimming shortened V by 3 bases and J by 0 bases, and 6 bases separated the two germline ends. In germline, CDR1 is SGHAT, CDR2 FQNNGV. The CDR3 extends over 15 amino acids. CDR3 coding DNA: TGTGCCAGCAGCTTGTATAGCTCTGGGGCCAACGTCCTGACTTTC. Protein: CASSLYSSGANVLTF.

Worth noting for this clonotype: A read error is the likely source, as a far larger clone sits one nucleotide away. CDR3 amino acids: CASGLRRGQGIEQFF. CDR3 in DNA: TGTGCCAGCGGCTTAAGGAGGGGGCAGGGGATTGAGCAGTTCTTC. This chain joins TRBV2 and TRBJ2-1, with D possibly being TRBD1 (7 bases). The germline V and J ends were trimmed by 8 bases and 9 bases, with 23 bases remaining between them. The CDR3 totals 15 residues. Germline V lookup: CDR1 SNHLY, CDR2 FYNNEI.

Regarding this clonotype: Its ends do not fully match the called genes, so a read error is possible. The chain couples TRBV10-3 to TRBJ1-3; possible D gene TRBD1, 5 bases. There are 17 residues in the CDR3. Germline V CDR1 and CDR2: ENHRY, SYGVKD. CDR3 DNA: TGTGCCAGCAGTGTGGCAGGGCTCCGTCGGGGGGGAAACACCATATATTTT. Amino acids: CASSVAGLRRGGNTIYF.